This is a list of T cell receptor beta chains from one sample in a study of healthy donors' naive CD4 and CD8 T cells. TCRdb reprocessed the reads with MiXCR, giving one entry per CDR3 protein. The sample records about 200,000 distinct CDR3 sequences, around 70% being singletons. Sequencing was done on a sample of naive CD4+ and CD8+ T cells sorted from blood, pooled from several donors. These receptors all stem from a pool of human donors in good health; the sample pools cells from several healthy donors. Both conserved end residues are part of each CDR3. The D gene is left open where the match is weak. Rows may omit the clone size; those that give it use once, few, many or a size class.

D: TRBD1
V: TRBV29-1
length: 14
J: TRBJ2-1
size: NA
CDR3: CSVEMGQGLHEQFF
DNA: TGCAGCGTTGAAATGGGACAGGGGTTACATGAGCAGTTCTTC

D: TRBD2
V: TRBV29-1
length: 14
J: TRBJ2-7
size: NA
CDR3: CSVDLGLDQYEQYF
DNA: TGCAGCGTTGATTTAGGACTAGATCAATACGAGCAGTACTTC

D: NA
V: TRBV19
length: 13
J: TRBJ2-3
size: few
CDR3: CATKFGSTDTQYF
DNA: TGTGCCACCAAGTTCGGGTCCACAGATACGCAGTATTTT

D: TRBD2
V: TRBV12-3/TRBV12-4
length: 15
J: TRBJ2-5
size: NA
CDR3: CASSLGLAIQETQYF
DNA: TGTGCCAGCAGTTTAGGACTAGCGATTCAAGAGACCCAGTACTTC

D: NA
V: TRBV29-1
length: 11
J: TRBJ1-2
size: NA
CDR3: CSVRGNHGYTF
DNA: TGCAGCGTGCGGGGGAATCATGGCTACACCTTC

D: TRBD1
V: TRBV29-1
length: 13
J: TRBJ2-4
size: NA
CDR3: CSVARTGMDIQYF
DNA: TGCAGCGTTGCGAGGACAGGGATGGACATTCAGTACTTC

D: NA
V: TRBV19
length: 16
J: TRBJ2-3
size: few
CDR3: CASSRGTAPPTDTQYF
DNA: TGTGCCAGTAGTAGAGGGACGGCGCCCCCCACAGATACGCAGTATTTT

D: NA
V: TRBV20-1
length: 13
J: TRBJ1-2
size: once
CDR3: CSARAPSNYGYTF
DNA: TGCAGTGCTAGAGCCCCATCTAACTATGGCTACACCTTC

D: NA
V: TRBV29-1
length: 15
J: TRBJ2-5
size: NA
CDR3: CSAEGHRKGQETQYF
DNA: TGCAGCGCCGAGGGACACAGGAAGGGACAAGAGACCCAGTACTTC

D: TRBD1
V: TRBV29-1
length: 15
J: TRBJ1-6
size: few
CDR3: CSVENRGTDNSPLHF
DNA: TGCAGCGTTGAAAATAGGGGGACAGATAATTCACCCCTCCACTTT

D: NA
V: TRBV29-1
length: 12
J: TRBJ2-7
size: NA
CDR3: CSVEEFIGEQYF
DNA: TGCAGCGTTGAAGAGTTCATTGGCGAGCAGTACTTC

D: NA
V: TRBV11-3
length: 15
J: TRBJ2-1
size: NA
CDR3: CASSFAESSYNEQFF
DNA: TGTGCCAGCAGCTTTGCCGAAAGCTCCTACAATGAGCAGTTCTTC

D: NA
V: TRBV6-2/TRBV6-3
length: 13
J: TRBJ1-2
size: NA
CDR3: CASSWKDNYGYTF
DNA: TGTGCCAGCAGTTGGAAGGATAACTATGGCTACACCTTC

D: TRBD1
V: TRBV6-5
length: 16
J: TRBJ2-7
size: NA
CDR3: CASSYSPGQGDYEQYF
DNA: TGTGCCAGCAGTTACTCGCCGGGACAGGGAGACTACGAGCAGTACTTC

D: NA
V: TRBV27
length: 16
J: TRBJ2-7
size: once
CDR3: CASSPTVVTVVSEQYF
DNA: TGTGCCAGCAGTCCCACCGTTGTGACAGTAGTCAGCGAGCAGTACTTC

D: TRBD1
V: TRBV20-1
length: 15
J: TRBJ2-5
size: NA
CDR3: CSVTNGQVGQETQYF
DNA: TGCAGCGTAACAAACGGACAGGTGGGGCAAGAGACCCAGTACTTC

D: TRBD1
V: TRBV29-1
length: 12
J: TRBJ1-1
size: NA
CDR3: CSARDSHTEAFF
DNA: TGCAGCGCCCGGGACAGCCACACTGAAGCTTTCTTT

D: NA
V: TRBV29-1
length: 13
J: TRBJ2-3
size: NA
CDR3: CSVRGVGTDTQYF
DNA: TGCAGCGTACGGGGAGTAGGCACAGATACGCAGTATTTT

D: TRBD1
V: TRBV29-1
length: 15
J: TRBJ2-5
size: NA
CDR3: CSVEFGTGVWETQYF
DNA: TGCAGCGTTGAATTTGGGACAGGGGTTTGGGAGACCCAGTACTTC

D: NA
V: TRBV18
length: 13
J: TRBJ2-7
size: NA
CDR3: CASSPFPYGEQYF
DNA: TGTGCCAGCTCCCCCTTCCCATATGGCGAGCAGTACTTC

D: NA
V: TRBV19
length: 14
J: TRBJ2-5
size: NA
CDR3: CASSIGQNQETQYF
DNA: TGTGCCAGTAGTATAGGACAGAACCAAGAGACCCAGTACTTC

D: NA
V: TRBV4-3
length: 16
J: TRBJ1-1
size: NA
CDR3: CASSQDMTFGDTEAFF
DNA: TGCGCCAGCAGCCAAGATATGACGTTCGGGGACACTGAAGCTTTCTTT

D: NA
V: TRBV29-1
length: 13
J: TRBJ1-5
size: once
CDR3: CSVLGAGNQPQHF
DNA: TGCAGCGTTCTAGGGGCGGGCAATCAGCCCCAGCATTTT

D: TRBD1
V: TRBV12-3/TRBV12-4
length: 13
J: TRBJ1-1
size: NA
CDR3: CASGPRGDTEAFF
DNA: TGTGCCAGCGGGCCCAGGGGGGACACTGAAGCTTTCTTT

D: NA
V: TRBV19
length: 12
J: TRBJ1-1
size: NA
CDR3: CASSIGSDGAFF
DNA: TGTGCCAGTAGTATTGGGTCAGACGGCGCTTTCTTT

D: TRBD2
V: TRBV6-2/TRBV6-3
length: 14
J: TRBJ2-7
size: NA
CDR3: CASSTGLAPYEQYF
DNA: TGTGCCAGCAGTACAGGACTAGCACCGTACGAGCAGTACTTC

D: NA
V: TRBV29-1
length: 15
J: TRBJ2-5
size: NA
CDR3: CSVEDLEDGKETQYF
DNA: TGCAGCGTTGAAGATCTTGAGGACGGGAAAGAGACCCAGTACTTC

D: NA
V: TRBV14
length: 15
J: TRBJ1-2
size: NA
CDR3: CASSRSREVAYGYTF
DNA: TGTGCCAGCAGCCGATCCCGAGAAGTCGCCTATGGCTACACCTTC

D: NA
V: TRBV19
length: 14
J: TRBJ2-7
size: NA
CDR3: CASSIWSGPYEQYF
DNA: TGTGCCAGTAGTATATGGTCCGGTCCCTACGAGCAGTACTTC

D: TRBD1
V: TRBV30
length: 15
J: TRBJ1-5
size: NA
CDR3: CAWSQGAGSNQPQHF
DNA: TGTGCCTGGTCCCAGGGGGCAGGGAGCAATCAGCCCCAGCATTTT

D: TRBD2
V: TRBV30
length: 15
J: TRBJ2-1
size: NA
CDR3: CAWSAGLAVYNEQFF
DNA: TGTGCCTGGAGTGCGGGACTAGCGGTTTACAATGAGCAGTTCTTC

D: TRBD1
V: TRBV12-3/TRBV12-4
length: 15
J: TRBJ1-2
size: NA
CDR3: CASSRRDSRSYGYTF
DNA: TGTGCCAGCAGCCGGAGGGACAGCCGCTCCTATGGCTACACCTTC

D: NA
V: TRBV19
length: 15
J: TRBJ2-3
size: NA
CDR3: CASSLEGESTDTQYF
DNA: TGTGCCAGTAGCTTAGAGGGGGAGAGCACAGATACGCAGTATTTT

D: TRBD1
V: TRBV30
length: 15
J: TRBJ1-2
size: NA
CDR3: CAWRRRGQGLAGYTF
DNA: TGTGCCTGGAGACGACGGGGACAGGGTTTGGCTGGCTACACCTTC

D: NA
V: TRBV20-1
length: 15
J: TRBJ1-2
size: few
CDR3: CSARSGTRGSYGYTF
DNA: TGCAGTGCTAGGTCCGGGACGCGGGGTAGCTATGGCTACACCTTC

D: NA
V: TRBV5-5
length: 13
J: TRBJ2-7
size: once
CDR3: CASGGGAIYEQYF
DNA: TGTGCCAGCGGTGGAGGGGCCATCTACGAGCAGTACTTC

D: NA
V: TRBV4-3
length: 15
J: TRBJ2-7
size: NA
CDR3: CASSQDKDFSYEQYF
DNA: TGTGCCAGCAGCCAAGATAAAGACTTCTCCTACGAGCAGTACTTC

D: NA
V: TRBV5-1
length: 13
J: TRBJ2-1
size: NA
CDR3: CASSLSQDNEQFF
DNA: TGCGCCAGCAGCTTGAGTCAGGACAATGAGCAGTTCTTC

D: TRBD1
V: TRBV19
length: 15
J: TRBJ1-1
size: NA
CDR3: CASSIPGQGNTEAFF
DNA: TGTGCCAGTAGTATACCGGGACAGGGGAACACTGAAGCTTTCTTT

D: TRBD1
V: TRBV29-1
length: 14
J: TRBJ2-3
size: NA
CDR3: CSTGQALTTDTQYF
DNA: TGCAGCACGGGACAGGCGCTAACCACAGATACGCAGTATTTT

D: NA
V: TRBV29-1
length: 16
J: TRBJ1-2
size: NA
CDR3: CSVGSLNRDGGYGYTF
DNA: TGCAGCGTTGGGTCCTTGAACAGGGACGGAGGCTATGGCTACACCTTC

D: NA
V: TRBV12-3/TRBV12-4
length: 11
J: TRBJ2-7
size: NA
CDR3: CASSFLNEQYF
DNA: TGTGCCAGCAGTTTTCTCAACGAGCAGTACTTC

D: NA
V: TRBV19
length: 13
J: TRBJ1-1
size: NA
CDR3: CASRDGGVTEAFF
DNA: TGTGCCAGTAGGGACGGTGGAGTAACTGAAGCTTTCTTT

D: NA
V: TRBV10-3
length: 12
J: TRBJ2-7
size: NA
CDR3: CAISRIPQEQYF
DNA: TGTGCCATCAGCAGAATACCACAGGAGCAGTACTTC

D: NA
V: TRBV5-1
length: 11
J: TRBJ2-7
size: NA
CDR3: CASPGGSEQYF
DNA: TGCGCCAGCCCGGGCGGCTCCGAGCAGTACTTC

D: NA
V: TRBV29-1
length: 18
J: TRBJ2-3
size: NA
CDR3: CSGLRRRGGLASTDTQYF
DNA: TGCAGCGGGCTCAGGAGGAGGGGAGGTTTAGCAAGCACAGATACGCAGTATTTT

D: TRBD1
V: TRBV6-2/TRBV6-3
length: 16
J: TRBJ2-7
size: NA
CDR3: CASSYSSGQGSYEQYF
DNA: TGTGCCAGCAGTTACTCTTCGGGACAGGGGTCCTACGAGCAGTACTTC

D: TRBD2
V: TRBV29-1
length: 15
J: TRBJ2-1
size: NA
CDR3: CSVSGLAGGPNEQFF
DNA: TGCAGCGTTTCTGGACTAGCGGGAGGGCCGAATGAGCAGTTCTTC